These T cell receptor beta chains were read from a single sample in a study of shared clonotypes between healthy human individuals. Repertoires were generated with immunoSEQ multiplex PCR, while TCRdb's copy carries only in-frame clones and drops some. The data hold approximately 1,500,000 clones, with 95% to 99% observed a single time. The sequenced sample was naive CD4+ T cells sorted from blood. These receptors all stem from a man aged 25-40 years in good health. The CDR3 runs from the conserved cysteine through the conserved F or W. D genes are given only for firm matches. A clone size is listed for some rows: how often the clone was seen (once, few, many), or a class if it is expanded.

d_gene | j_gene | v_gene | abundance | CDR3aa | CDR3nt
TRBD2 | TRBJ2-7 | TRBV19 | NA | CASSIQAGGLYEQYF | TGTGCCAGTAGTATACAGGCGGGAGGGTTATACGAGCAGTACTTC
NA | TRBJ2-6 | TRBV5-1 | NA | CASSFQPRSSGANVLTF | TGCGCCAGCAGCTTCCAGCCTCGGAGCTCTGGGGCCAACGTCCTGACTTTC
NA | TRBJ1-1 | TRBV10-1 | NA | CASSAQPNTEAFF | TGCGCCAGCAGTGCCCAGCCGAACACTGAAGCTTTCTTT
NA | TRBJ2-1 | TRBV18 | NA | CASSPQSAIYNEQFF | TGTGCCAGCTCACCACAGTCGGCAATTTACAATGAGCAGTTCTTC
NA | TRBJ2-7 | TRBV6-1 | once | CASSVGQSYEQYF | TGTGCCAGCAGTGTTGGACAGTCCTACGAGCAGTACTTC
NA | TRBJ1-1 | TRBV15 | once | CATSKTRTEAFF | TGTGCCACCAGCAAGACGAGGACTGAAGCTTTCTTT
NA | TRBJ1-1 | TRBV5-1 | NA | CASSQPTVNTEAFF | TGCGCCAGCAGCCAACCGACGGTGAACACTGAAGCTTTCTTT
NA | TRBJ2-7 | TRBV28 | NA | CASSSAGYTRYEQYF | TGTGCCAGCAGTTCTGCGGGTTATACTAGGTACGAGCAGTACTTC
TRBD2 | TRBJ2-2 | TRBV9 | NA | CASSPGGLAGSRELFF | TGTGCCAGCAGCCCAGGGGGACTAGCGGGAAGTAGGGAGCTGTTTTTT
TRBD1 | TRBJ2-7 | TRBV6-6 | NA | CASSVQGAYEQYF | TGTGCCAGCTCTGTACAGGGGGCCTACGAGCAGTACTTC
TRBD2 | TRBJ2-7 | TRBV9 | NA | CASSATGTRGHEQYF | TGTGCCAGCAGCGCCACCGGGACTAGAGGCCACGAGCAGTACTTC
TRBD1 | TRBJ2-1 | TRBV18 | NA | CASSQMGQVNNEQFF | TGTGCCAGCTCACAGATGGGACAGGTAAACAATGAGCAGTTCTTC
NA | TRBJ2-7 | TRBV6-5 | NA | CASSRGLYEQYF | TGTGCCAGCAGTCGTGGACTTTACGAGCAGTACTTC
NA | TRBJ2-1 | TRBV12-5 | NA | CASAFYPPSASSYNEQFF | TGTGCTAGTGCCTTTTACCCCCCTAGCGCCAGCTCCTACAATGAGCAGTTCTTC
NA | TRBJ2-1 | TRBV9 | NA | CASSPLRETYNEQFF | TGTGCCAGCAGCCCACTCCGGGAGACCTACAATGAGCAGTTCTTC
NA | TRBJ2-5 | TRBV10-3 | NA | CAISESWDSYETQYF | TGTGCCATCAGTGAGTCCTGGGACTCCTACGAGACCCAGTACTTC
NA | TRBJ2-1 | TRBV28 | NA | CASSLPGAVEQFF | TGTGCCAGCAGTTTACCCGGGGCGGTGGAGCAGTTCTTC
NA | TRBJ2-2 | TRBV5-6 | once | CASSFAGLNTGELFF | TGTGCCAGCAGCTTTGCTGGGCTTAACACCGGGGAGCTGTTTTTT
NA | TRBJ2-3 | TRBV29-1 | NA | CSVGDSQGFSTDTQYF | TGCAGCGTAGGGGACTCTCAGGGGTTCTCCACAGATACGCAGTATTTT
NA | TRBJ1-1 | TRBV28 | NA | CASSPLISDTEAFF | TGTGCCAGCAGTCCCCTTATCTCTGACACTGAAGCTTTCTTT
NA | TRBJ1-1 | TRBV6-5 | NA | CASSLIMNTEAFF | TGTGCCAGCAGTTTAATCATGAACACTGAAGCTTTCTTT
NA | TRBJ2-5 | TRBV5-1 | NA | CASSLVRAGETQYF | TGCGCCAGCAGCTTGGTGAGGGCAGGGGAGACCCAGTACTTC
TRBD2 | TRBJ2-1 | TRBV18 | NA | CASSPQLAGGPYEQFF | TGTGCCAGCTCACCTCAGCTAGCGGGAGGGCCCTATGAGCAGTTCTTC
TRBD1 | TRBJ1-2 | TRBV10-3 | NA | CAISEKGTGASNYGYTF | TGTGCCATCAGTGAAAAAGGGACAGGAGCTTCTAACTATGGCTACACCTTC
TRBD1 | TRBJ1-4 | TRBV27 | NA | CASSLLGQRNEKLFF | TGTGCCAGCAGTTTACTGGGACAGAGGAATGAAAAACTGTTTTTT
NA | TRBJ2-2 | TRBV5-4 | NA | CASSLATGTNTGELFF | TGTGCCAGCAGCTTGGCCACGGGAACGAACACCGGGGAGCTGTTTTTT
TRBD2 | TRBJ2-3 | TRBV6-1 | NA | CASSAGLAGGGDTQYF | TGTGCCAGCAGTGCGGGACTAGCGGGAGGTGGAGATACGCAGTATTTT
TRBD1 | TRBJ1-1 | TRBV5-4 | NA | CASSFSGGGGMNTEAFF | TGTGCCAGCAGCTTTTCAGGAGGAGGGGGCATGAACACTGAAGCTTTCTTT
NA | TRBJ1-1 | TRBV9 | NA | CASSGGVRTEAFF | TGTGCCAGCAGCGGAGGGGTGAGGACTGAAGCTTTCTTT
NA | TRBJ2-3 | TRBV30 | NA | CAWSVGIDTQYF | TGTGCCTGGAGTGTTGGGATAGATACGCAGTATTTT
NA | TRBJ2-1 | TRBV7-9 | NA | CASSLLSGVYNEQFF | TGTGCCAGCAGCTTACTTAGCGGAGTCTACAATGAGCAGTTCTTC
TRBD1 | TRBJ2-7 | TRBV19 | NA | CASSIKGRGSYEQYF | TGTGCCAGTAGTATAAAGGGCAGGGGGTCCTACGAGCAGTACTTC
TRBD2 | TRBJ2-2 | TRBV7-2 | NA | CASRSSGGNTGELFF | TGTGCCAGCAGAAGTAGCGGGGGAAACACCGGGGAGCTGTTTTTT
NA | TRBJ2-7 | TRBV7-8 | NA | CASSLGRSPLRSPYEQYF | TGTGCCAGCAGCTTAGGCAGGTCCCCGCTTAGGAGCCCCTACGAGCAGTACTTC
NA | TRBJ1-5 | TRBV19 | NA | CASSTLPYEPQHF | TGTGCCAGTAGTACCTTACCGTATGAGCCCCAGCATTTT
NA | TRBJ2-1 | TRBV2 | NA | CANHSGLAYNEQFF | TGTGCCAACCACTCGGGACTCGCCTACAATGAGCAGTTCTTC
NA | TRBJ2-5 | TRBV7-8 | once | CASSFDLVVKTQYF | TGTGCCAGCAGCTTCGACCTAGTTGTAAAGACCCAGTACTTC
TRBD2 | TRBJ2-3 | TRBV18 | NA | CASSPPSGRADTQYF | TGTGCCAGCTCACCACCGAGCGGGAGGGCAGATACGCAGTATTTT
NA | TRBJ2-1 | TRBV9 | NA | CASSVGPSSLSNEQFF | TGTGCCAGCAGCGTAGGTCCTAGCTCCCTCAGCAATGAGCAGTTCTTC
NA | TRBJ2-2 | TRBV28 | once | CASSLYRRKTGELFF | TGTGCCAGCAGTTTATACCGGCGAAAGACCGGGGAGCTGTTTTTT